A single sample gave rise to the 21 T cell receptor beta chains below, sequenced in a study of blood T cell repertoires in COVID-19. Profiled with immunoSEQ multiplex PCR; TCRdb holds only in-frame clones, not every one. The sample gives fewer than 350,000 clones, roughly 90% of which show up once; around 4.8% is in the top ten. Sequenced sample: PBMCs or T cells enriched from blood (not recorded which). Receptor source: a man between 60 and 70 years old who had recovered from COVID-19.

The chain has TRBV18 and TRBJ2-5, with 8 bases identical to TRBD1. Losses at the gene ends were 0 bases for V and 5 bases for J; bases not matched to a gene: 5. The CDR3 contains 15 residues. Germline-derived CDR1 and CDR2 are KGHSH and LQKENI. Written as DNA, the CDR3 is TGTGCCAGCTCACCACCGGGACAGGCAGGGGAGACCCAGTACTTC. It encodes CASSPPGQAGETQYF.

The V gene is TRBV19, the J gene TRBJ1-6, with TRBD1 matching 7 bases. J lost 9 bases, V lost 5 bases, and 10 bases had no gene match. The CDR3 totals 15 residues. Germline V gives CDR1 LNHDA, CDR2 SQIVND (reference sequence). Written as DNA, the CDR3 is TGTGCCAGTAGTTCATTGGGGACAGATTCTTCACCCCTCCACTTT. Translating it yields CASSSLGTDSSPLHF.

The table lists this clone with a count of one. V gene TRBV30 combines with J gene TRBJ1-2; 9 nucleotides agree with TRBD1. Germline V CDR1 and CDR2: GTSNPN, SVGIG (reference sequence). V lost 0 bases, J lost 7 bases, and 6 bases stayed unmatched. This CDR3 comprises 14 residues. CDR3 in DNA: TGTGCCTGGAGTGTACGTGACAGGGGGATTGGCTACACCTTC. It encodes CAWSVRDRGIGYTF.

This rearrangement joins TRBV28 to TRBJ2-5; TRBD2 aligns across 7 bases. The CDR3 has 15 residues. The V and J ends lost 5 bases and 5 bases, in that order; junction bases with no gene match: 11. The germline CDR1 and CDR2 sequences are MDHEN and SYDVKM. CDR3 nucleotide sequence: TGTGCCAGCAGTGACAGCGGGGAAAGGAGGGAGACCCAGTACTTC. Amino acid sequence: CASSDSGERRETQYF.

V usage is TRBV29-1 and J usage is TRBJ2-1, with D perhaps matching TRBD1 (6 bases). This CDR3 has 13 residues. V was clipped by 7 bases and J by 6 bases, with 16 bases between them. From germline, CDR1 is SQVTM and CDR2 ANQGSEA. Written as DNA, the CDR3 is TGCAGCGACCCTGATACAGGGCTCAATGAGCAGTTCTTC. Its translation: CSDPDTGLNEQFF.

This chain uses TRBV7-9 with TRBJ2-1; TRBD2 might be the D (5 bases). This CDR3 spans 15 amino acids. Trimming shortened V by 5 bases and J by 7 bases, and 18 bases separated the two germline ends. Germline CDR1 SEHNR, CDR2 FQNEAQ (reference sequence). As DNA, the CDR3 is TGTGCCAGCAGCCCCCCCGGGATAGAGTGGAATGAGCAGTTCTTC. Amino acids: CASSPPGIEWNEQFF.

V gene TRBV6-5 combines with J gene TRBJ2-7, with 10 bases lining up with TRBD2. This CDR3 region has 15 residues. Germline CDR1 and CDR2: MNHEY and SVGAGI. After removal of 4 bases from V and 3 bases from J, the junction contained 6 bases not matched to a gene. As DNA, the CDR3 is TGTGCCAGCAGTTTGTCTAGCGGGGGATTCTACGAGCAGTACTTC. It translates to CASSLSSGGFYEQYF.

This clone was observed once. The chain joins TRBV6-5 to TRBJ2-2; D possibly corresponds to TRBD2 (6 bases). The germline gives CDR1 MNHEY, CDR2 SVGAGI. The V gene lost 8 bases and the J gene lost 1 base, with 11 bases spanning the gap. This CDR3 has 14 residues. The chain's CDR3 is CASVRGVNTGELFF. CDR3 in DNA: TGTGCCAGCGTGCGGGGTGTGAACACCGGGGAGCTGTTTTTT.

V usage is TRBV5-1 and J usage is TRBJ1-3; 7 bases are shared with TRBD1. The V segment lost 4 bases and the J segment 3 bases; nucleotides outside the gene matches: 7. Germline V gene data show CDR1 as SGHRS and CDR2 as YFSETQ. The CDR3 totals 15 residues. The CDR3 DNA sequence: TGCGCCAGCAGCCCCCCGGACAGGCTTGGAAACACCATATATTTT. Its protein is CASSPPDRLGNTIYF.

The sample holds one count of this clone. The rearrangement joins TRBV10-3 to TRBJ2-1; unclear D gene. The ends were cut back, 8 bases at V and 8 bases at J, with 25 bases in the middle. The CDR3 covers 16 residues. The germline V gene has CDR1 ENHRY and CDR2 SYGVKD. This chain's CDR3 is CAIQLEYLGRTYEQFF. The CDR3 DNA follows: TGTGCCATCCAACTGGAATACTTGGGCCGAACATATGAGCAGTTCTTC.

The genes are TRBV6-5 and TRBJ1-2; D is perhaps TRBD1 (5 bases). The CDR3 sequence is 15 residues long. Germline values: CDR1 MNHEY, CDR2 SVGAGI. Trimming cost V 7 bases and J 8 bases, with 23 bases left between them. In DNA form, the CDR3 reads TGTGCCAGCACCCTCCGGGTTAGGGGTCTCGGCGGCTACACCTTC. Translated, it gives CASTLRVRGLGGYTF.

The V call is TRBV5-1, the J call TRBJ1-1, with 9 bases that match TRBD1. The CDR3 is made up of 15 amino acids. With V trimmed by 0 bases and J by 3 bases, 3 bases remained unmatched. The germline V gene encodes CDR1 SGHRS and CDR2 YFSETQ. CDR3 sequence (DNA): TGCGCCAGCAGCTTGGGGGACAGGGAGGACACTGAAGCTTTCTTT. This translates into CASSLGDREDTEAFF.

The chain joins TRBV11-2 to TRBJ2-3; 7 nucleotides agree with TRBD1. The CDR3 is 15 residues long. Per the germline V gene, CDR1 is SGHAT and CDR2 is FQNNGV. V gave up 6 bases and J gave up 7 bases; unmatched junction bases: 13. For the CDR3, the DNA is TGTGCCAGCAGTACCACAACCGTGACAGGGTATACGCAGTATTTT. This gives the protein CASSTTTVTGYTQYF.

The chain is built from TRBV5-1 and TRBJ2-3; 12 nucleotides match TRBD2. Unmatched junction bases numbered 5, after V lost 6 bases and J lost 0 bases. Germline V CDR1 and CDR2: SGHRS, YFSETQ. The CDR3 totals 16 residues. CDR3 in amino acids: CASKRTSGTSTDTQYF. The CDR3 coding sequence is TGCGCCAGCAAAAGGACTAGCGGGACTAGCACAGATACGCAGTATTTT.

The V and J genes are TRBV19 and TRBJ1-4; possible D gene TRBD1, 5 bases. CDR1 and CDR2 (germline): LNHDA, SQIVND (reference sequence). Trimming stripped 7 bases from V and 4 bases from J, with 13 bases between. CDR3 length: 14 residues. The CDR3 here is CASIGAAVNEKLFF. The CDR3 DNA reads TGTGCCAGTATTGGGGCTGCCGTTAATGAAAAACTGTTTTTT.

The V gene is TRBV24-1, the J gene TRBJ1-1, with D hard to call. Germline CDR1 reads KGHDR; CDR2 reads SFDVKD. This CDR3 contains 12 residues. V was shortened by 5 bases and J by 2 bases, with 5 bases between the two germline ends. This CDR3 is CATSGLNTEAFF. Written as DNA, the CDR3 is TGTGCCACCAGTGGGCTCAACACTGAAGCTTTCTTT.

This clone appeared a few times. The chain uses TRBV7-9 and TRBJ1-2; possible D gene TRBD1, 5 bases. CDR3 size: 14 residues. Trimming removed 4 bases at V and 10 bases at J, with 19 bases between. Germline V CDR1 and CDR2: SEHNR, FQNEAQ (reference sequence). The CDR3: CASSSRGGGSNYTF. Here the CDR3 DNA reads TGTGCCAGCAGCTCCCGGGGCGGAGGGTCAAACTACACCTTC. The complete variable domain, with remaining parts taken from reference TRBV7-9 and TRBJ1-2, reads DTGVSQNPRHKITKRGQNVTFRCDPISEHNRLYWYRQTLGQGPEFLTYFQNEAQLEKSRLLSDRFSAERPKGSFSTLEIQRTEQGDSAMYLCASSSRGGGSNYTFGSGTRLTVV.

The CDR3: CASSFPGGPSGETQYF. In DNA form, the CDR3 reads TGTGCCAGTAGTTTCCCGGGAGGGCCCTCGGGGGAGACCCAGTACTTC. This chain uses TRBV19 with TRBJ2-5, with 8 bases matching TRBD2. Per the germline V gene, CDR1 is LNHDA and CDR2 is SQIVND (reference sequence). Trimming took 5 bases from V and 5 from J; bases not matched to a gene: 13. This CDR3 has 16 residues.

This clone was observed a single time. J is TRBJ1-4 and V is TRBV6-2 or TRBV6-3; D is perhaps TRBD1 (6 bases). CDR1 is MNHEY, CDR2 SVGEGT, per germline. The CDR3 extends over 12 amino acids. V was trimmed by 6 bases and J by 8 bases, leaving 10 bases between them. The CDR3 region has the DNA TGTGCCAGCAGCGACAGGCGAGAAAAACTGTTTTTT. It yields the protein CASSDRREKLFF.

This chain links TRBV29-1 with TRBJ2-1; 9 bases line up with TRBD2. The CDR3 is 15 residues long. V dropped 4 bases and J dropped 5; count of bases not matched to a gene: 9. The V gene's germline CDR1 is SQVTM and CDR2 ANQGSEA. The CDR3 protein is CSVAPGGRDDNEQFF. CDR3 bases: TGCAGCGTTGCCCCAGGCGGGAGGGACGACAATGAGCAGTTCTTC.

This clone was detected a few times. The chain combines TRBV28 with TRBJ1-1; D is possibly TRBD1 (6 bases). V was trimmed by 8 bases and J by 4 bases, leaving 20 bases between them. Germline lookup yields CDR1 MDHEN and CDR2 SYDVKM. CDR3 length: 15 residues. CDR3 in DNA: TGTGCCAGCGCCTCGAGGGGGGGCCGGGTCACTGAAGCTTTCTTT. This gives the protein CASASRGGRVTEAFF.